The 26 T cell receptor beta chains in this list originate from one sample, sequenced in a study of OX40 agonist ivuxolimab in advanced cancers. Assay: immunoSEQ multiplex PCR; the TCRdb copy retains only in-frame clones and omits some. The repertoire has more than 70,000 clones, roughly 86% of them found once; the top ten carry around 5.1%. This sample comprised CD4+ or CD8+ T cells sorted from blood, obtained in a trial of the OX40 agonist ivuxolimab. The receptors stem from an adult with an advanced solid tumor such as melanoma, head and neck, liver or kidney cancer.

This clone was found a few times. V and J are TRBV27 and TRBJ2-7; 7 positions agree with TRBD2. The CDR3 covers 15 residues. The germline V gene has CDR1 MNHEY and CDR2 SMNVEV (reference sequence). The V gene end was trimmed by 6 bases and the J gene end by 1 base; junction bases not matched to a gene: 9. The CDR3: CASRPSGARSYEQYF. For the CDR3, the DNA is TGTGCCAGCAGGCCAAGCGGGGCCAGGTCCTACGAGCAGTACTTC.

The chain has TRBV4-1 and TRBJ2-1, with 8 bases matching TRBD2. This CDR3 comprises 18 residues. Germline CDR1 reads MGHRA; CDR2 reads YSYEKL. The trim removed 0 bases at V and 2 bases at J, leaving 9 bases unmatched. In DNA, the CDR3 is TGCGCCAGCAGCCAAGATCCTACGGGGGGGGGCACCTACAATGAGCAGTTCTTC. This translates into CASSQDPTGGGTYNEQFF.

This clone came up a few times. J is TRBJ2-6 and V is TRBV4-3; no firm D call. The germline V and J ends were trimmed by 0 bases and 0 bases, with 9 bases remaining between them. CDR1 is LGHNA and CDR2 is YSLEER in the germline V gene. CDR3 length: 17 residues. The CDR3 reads CASSQEWQHSGANVLTF. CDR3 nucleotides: TGCGCCAGCAGCCAAGAATGGCAGCACTCTGGGGCCAACGTCCTGACTTTC.

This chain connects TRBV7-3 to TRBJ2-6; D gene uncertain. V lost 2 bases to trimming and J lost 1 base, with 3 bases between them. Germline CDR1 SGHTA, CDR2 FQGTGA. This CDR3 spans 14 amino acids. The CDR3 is CASSLDSGANVLTF. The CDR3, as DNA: TGTGCCAGCAGCTTAGATTCTGGGGCCAACGTCCTGACTTTC.

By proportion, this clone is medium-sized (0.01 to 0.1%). The CDR3 is CAIRASGEGQPQHF. The CDR3, as DNA: TGTGCCATCAGAGCGTCAGGGGAAGGACAGCCCCAGCATTTT. V is TRBV10-3 and J is TRBJ1-5; tentative D call: TRBD1 (6 bases). Trimming shortened V by 6 bases and J by 7 bases, and 16 bases separated the two germline ends. CDR1 and CDR2 (germline): ENHRY, SYGVKD. This CDR3 has 14 residues.

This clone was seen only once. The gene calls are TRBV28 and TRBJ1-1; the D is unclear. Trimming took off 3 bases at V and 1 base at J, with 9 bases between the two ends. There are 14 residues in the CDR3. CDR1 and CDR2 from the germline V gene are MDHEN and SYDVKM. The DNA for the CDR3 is TGTGCCAGCAGTTTGAACGTAGCGAACACTGAAGCTTTCTTT. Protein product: CASSLNVANTEAFF. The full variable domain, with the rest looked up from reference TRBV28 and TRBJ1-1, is DVKVTQSSRYLVKRTGEKVFLECVQDMDHENMFWYRQDPGLGLRLIYFSYDVKMKEKGDIPEGYSVSREKKERFSLILESASTNQTSMYLCASSLNVANTEAFFGQGTRLTVV.

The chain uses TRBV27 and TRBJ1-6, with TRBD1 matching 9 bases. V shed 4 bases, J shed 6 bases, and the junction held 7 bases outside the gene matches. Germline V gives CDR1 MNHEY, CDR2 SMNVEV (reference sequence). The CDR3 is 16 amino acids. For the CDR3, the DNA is TGTGCCAGCAGTTATCGGACAGGGGCGGTTAATTCACCCCTCCACTTT. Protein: CASSYRTGAVNSPLHF.

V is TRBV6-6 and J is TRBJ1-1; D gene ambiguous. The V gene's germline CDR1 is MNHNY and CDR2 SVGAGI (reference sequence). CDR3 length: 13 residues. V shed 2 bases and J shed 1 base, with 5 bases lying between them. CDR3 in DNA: TGTGCCAGCAGTTACGAGGGGAACACTGAAGCTTTCTTT. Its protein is CASSYEGNTEAFF.

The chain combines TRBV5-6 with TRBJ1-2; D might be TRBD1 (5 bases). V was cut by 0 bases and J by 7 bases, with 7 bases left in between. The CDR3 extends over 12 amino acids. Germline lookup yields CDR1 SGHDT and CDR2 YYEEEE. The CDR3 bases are TGTGCCAGCAGCTTGGGGGGGACTGGCTACACCTTC. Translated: CASSLGGTGYTF.

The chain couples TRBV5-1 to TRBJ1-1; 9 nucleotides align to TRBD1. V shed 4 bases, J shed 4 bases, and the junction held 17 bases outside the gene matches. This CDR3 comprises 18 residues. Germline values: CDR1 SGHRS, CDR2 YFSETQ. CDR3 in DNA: TGCGCCAGCAGCCTCTTGGACAGGGGCGGAACGAGGAGCACTGAAGCTTTCTTT. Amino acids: CASSLLDRGGTRSTEAFF.

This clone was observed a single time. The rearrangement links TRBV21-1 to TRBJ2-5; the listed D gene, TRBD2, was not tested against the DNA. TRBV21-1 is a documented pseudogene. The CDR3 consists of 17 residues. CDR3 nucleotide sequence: TGTGCCAGCAGCAAAGCGCCCCGGACTAGCGGGAGAGAGACCCAGTACTTC. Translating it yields CASSKAPRTSGRETQYF.

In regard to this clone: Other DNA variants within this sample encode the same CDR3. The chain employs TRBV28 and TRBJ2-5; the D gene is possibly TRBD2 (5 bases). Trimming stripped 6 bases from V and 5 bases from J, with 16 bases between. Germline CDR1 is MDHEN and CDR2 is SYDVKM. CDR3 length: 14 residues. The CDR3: CASSRGQSRETQYF. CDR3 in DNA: TGTGCCAGCAGCCGCGGGCAGTCAAGGGAGACCCAGTACTTC.

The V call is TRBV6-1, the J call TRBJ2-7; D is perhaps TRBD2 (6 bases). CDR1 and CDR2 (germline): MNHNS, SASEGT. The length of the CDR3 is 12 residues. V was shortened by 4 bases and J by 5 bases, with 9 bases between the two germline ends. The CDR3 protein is CASSVEGHEQYF. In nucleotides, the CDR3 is TGTGCCAGCAGTGTGGAGGGCCACGAGCAGTACTTC.

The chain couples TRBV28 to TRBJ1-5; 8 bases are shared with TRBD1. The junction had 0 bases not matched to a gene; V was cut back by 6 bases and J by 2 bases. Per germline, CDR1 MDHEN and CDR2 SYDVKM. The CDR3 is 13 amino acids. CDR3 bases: TGTGCCAGCAGGGGACAGGGCAATCAGCCCCAGCATTTT. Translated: CASRGQGNQPQHF. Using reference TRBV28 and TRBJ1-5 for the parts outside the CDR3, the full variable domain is DVKVTQSSRYLVKRTGEKVFLECVQDMDHENMFWYRQDPGLGLRLIYFSYDVKMKEKGDIPEGYSVSREKKERFSLILESASTNQTSMYLCASRGQGNQPQHFGDGTRLSIL.

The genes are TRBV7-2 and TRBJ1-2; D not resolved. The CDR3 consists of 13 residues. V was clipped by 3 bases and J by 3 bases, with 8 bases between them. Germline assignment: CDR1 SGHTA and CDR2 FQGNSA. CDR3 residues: CASSLSSYYGYTF. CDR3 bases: TGTGCCAGCAGCTTGTCCAGCTACTATGGCTACACCTTC.

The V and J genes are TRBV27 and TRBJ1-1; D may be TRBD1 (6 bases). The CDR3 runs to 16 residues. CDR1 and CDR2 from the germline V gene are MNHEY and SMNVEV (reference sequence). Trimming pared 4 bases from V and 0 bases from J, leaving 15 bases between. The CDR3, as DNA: TGTGCCAGCAGTTCGAATCAGGGGTTAATGAACACTGAAGCTTTCTTT. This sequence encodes CASSSNQGLMNTEAFF.

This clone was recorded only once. The CDR3 DNA reads as TGTGCCAGCTCACCGGGCGAAGCATACAATGAGCAGTTCTTC. Residues: CASSPGEAYNEQFF. The chain couples TRBV18 to TRBJ2-1, with unresolved D. CDR1 KGHSH and CDR2 LQKENI come from the germline V gene. This CDR3 comprises 14 residues. V shed 3 bases and J shed 4 bases, with 10 bases lying between them.

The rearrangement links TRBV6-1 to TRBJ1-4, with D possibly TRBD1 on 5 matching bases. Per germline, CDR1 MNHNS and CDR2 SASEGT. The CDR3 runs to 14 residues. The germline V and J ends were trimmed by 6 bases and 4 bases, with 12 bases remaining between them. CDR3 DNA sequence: TGTGCCAGCAGGGACGTGGGGGGTAATGAAAAACTGTTTTTT. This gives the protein CASRDVGGNEKLFF.

CDR3 amino acids: CASSPRTGLGNEQFF. Here the CDR3 DNA reads TGTGCCAGCAGCCCACGGACAGGGTTGGGAAATGAGCAGTTCTTC. The rearrangement uses TRBV11-3 and TRBJ2-1; 8 nucleotides line up with TRBD1. Losses at the gene ends were 5 bases for V and 7 bases for J; bases not matched to a gene: 10. The CDR3 sequence is 15 residues long. Germline CDR1 reads SGHNT; CDR2 reads YENEEA.

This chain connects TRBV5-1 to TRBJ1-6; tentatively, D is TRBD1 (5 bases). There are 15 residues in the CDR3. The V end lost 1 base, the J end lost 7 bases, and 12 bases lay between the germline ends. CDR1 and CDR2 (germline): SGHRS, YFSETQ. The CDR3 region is CASSLRSGNNSPLHF. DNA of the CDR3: TGCGCCAGCAGCTTGCGGTCAGGGAACAATTCACCCCTCCACTTT.

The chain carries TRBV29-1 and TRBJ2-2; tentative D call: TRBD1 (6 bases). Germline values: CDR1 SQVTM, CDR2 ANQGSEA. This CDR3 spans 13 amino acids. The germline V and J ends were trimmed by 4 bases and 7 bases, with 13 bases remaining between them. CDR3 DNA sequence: TGCAGCGTTGCTGAGACCAGGGGCGGGGAGCTGTTTTTT. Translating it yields CSVAETRGGELFF.

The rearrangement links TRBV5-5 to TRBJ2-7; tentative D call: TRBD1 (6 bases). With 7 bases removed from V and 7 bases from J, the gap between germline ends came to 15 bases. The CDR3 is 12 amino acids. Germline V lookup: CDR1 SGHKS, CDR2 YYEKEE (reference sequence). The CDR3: CASSKGHGEQYF. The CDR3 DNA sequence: TGTGCCAGCTCCAAGGGACACGGAGAGCAGTACTTC.

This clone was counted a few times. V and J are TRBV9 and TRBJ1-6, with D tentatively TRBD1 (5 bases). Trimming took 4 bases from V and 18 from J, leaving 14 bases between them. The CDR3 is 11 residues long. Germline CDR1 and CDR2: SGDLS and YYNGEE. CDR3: CASSPLGTGHF. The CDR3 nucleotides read TGTGCCAGCAGCCCATTAGGTACAGGCCACTTT. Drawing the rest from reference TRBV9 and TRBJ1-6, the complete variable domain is DSGVTQTPKHLITATGQRVTLRCSPRSGDLSVYWYQQSLDQGLQFLIQYYNGEERAKGNILERFSAQQFPDLHSELNLSSLELGDSALYFCASSPLGTGHFGNGTRLTVT.

This CDR3 is CAISEIEGSEAFF. For the CDR3, the DNA is TGTGCCATCAGTGAGATTGAGGGATCCGAAGCTTTCTTT. This chain uses TRBV10-3 with TRBJ1-1, with D hard to call. The length of the CDR3 is 13 residues. Trimming pared 2 bases from V and 8 bases from J, leaving 12 bases between. Per the germline V gene, CDR1 is ENHRY and CDR2 is SYGVKD.

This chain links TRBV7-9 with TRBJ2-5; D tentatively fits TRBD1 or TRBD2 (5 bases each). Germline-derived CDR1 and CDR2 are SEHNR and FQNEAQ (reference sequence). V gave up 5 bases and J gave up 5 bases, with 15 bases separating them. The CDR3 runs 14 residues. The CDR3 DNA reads TGTGCCAGCAGCGCACCCGGGACGGCCGAGACCCAGTACTTC. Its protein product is CASSAPGTAETQYF.

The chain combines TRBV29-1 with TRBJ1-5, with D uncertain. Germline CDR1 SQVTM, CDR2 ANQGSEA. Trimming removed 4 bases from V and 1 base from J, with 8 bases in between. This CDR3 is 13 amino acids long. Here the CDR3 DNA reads TGCAGCGTTGTTCCGGGGAGCAATCAGCCCCAGCATTTT. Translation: CSVVPGSNQPQHF.